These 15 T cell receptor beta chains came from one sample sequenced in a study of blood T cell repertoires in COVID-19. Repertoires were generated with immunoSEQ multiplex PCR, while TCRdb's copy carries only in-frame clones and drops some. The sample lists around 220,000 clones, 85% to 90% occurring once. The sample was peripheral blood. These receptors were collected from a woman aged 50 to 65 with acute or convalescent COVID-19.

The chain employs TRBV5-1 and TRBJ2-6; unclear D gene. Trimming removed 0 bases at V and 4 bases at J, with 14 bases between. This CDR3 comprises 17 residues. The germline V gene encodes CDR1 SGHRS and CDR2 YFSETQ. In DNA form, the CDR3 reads TGCGCCAGCAGCTTGGGGAGATCCGCCATCGGGGCCAACGTCCTGACTTTC. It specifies CASSLGRSAIGANVLTF.

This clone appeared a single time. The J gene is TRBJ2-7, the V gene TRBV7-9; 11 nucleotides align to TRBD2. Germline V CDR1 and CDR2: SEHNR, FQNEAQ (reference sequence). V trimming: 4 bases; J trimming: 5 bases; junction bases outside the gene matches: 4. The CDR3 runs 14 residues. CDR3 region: CASSSLAGVHEQYF. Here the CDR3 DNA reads TGTGCCAGCAGCTCACTAGCGGGAGTGCACGAGCAGTACTTC.

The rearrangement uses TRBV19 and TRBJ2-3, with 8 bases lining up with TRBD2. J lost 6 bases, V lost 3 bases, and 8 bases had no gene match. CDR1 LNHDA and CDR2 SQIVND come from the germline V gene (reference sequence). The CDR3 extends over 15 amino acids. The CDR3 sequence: CASSIGGSGVDTQYF. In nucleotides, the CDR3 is TGTGCCAGTAGTATTGGGGGTAGCGGGGTCGATACGCAGTATTTT.

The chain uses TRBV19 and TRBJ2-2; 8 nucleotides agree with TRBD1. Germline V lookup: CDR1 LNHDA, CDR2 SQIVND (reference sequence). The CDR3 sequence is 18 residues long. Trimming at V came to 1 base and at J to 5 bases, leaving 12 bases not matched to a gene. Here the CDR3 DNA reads TGTGCCAGTAGTATAGTAGCCCAGGGGGCAAGAAGTACCGGGGAGCTGTTTTTT. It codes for CASSIVAQGARSTGELFF.

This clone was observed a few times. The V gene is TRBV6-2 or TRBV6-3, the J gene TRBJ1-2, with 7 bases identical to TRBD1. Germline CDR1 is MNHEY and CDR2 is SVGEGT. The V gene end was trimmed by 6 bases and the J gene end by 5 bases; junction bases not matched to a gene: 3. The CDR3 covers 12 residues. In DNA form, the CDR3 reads TGTGCCAGCAGCGGACAGGCGTATGGCTACACCTTC. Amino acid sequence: CASSGQAYGYTF.

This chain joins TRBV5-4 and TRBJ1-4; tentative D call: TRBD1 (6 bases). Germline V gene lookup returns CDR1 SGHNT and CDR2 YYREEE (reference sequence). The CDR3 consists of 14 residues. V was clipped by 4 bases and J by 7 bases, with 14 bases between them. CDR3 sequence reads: CASSPRGSREKLFF. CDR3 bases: TGTGCCAGCAGCCCCAGGGGAAGTCGTGAAAAACTGTTTTTT. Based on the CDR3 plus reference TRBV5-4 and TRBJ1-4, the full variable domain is ETGVTQSPTHLIKTRGQQVTLRCSSQSGHNTVSWYQQALGQGPQFIFQYYREEENGRGNFPPRFSGLQFPNYSSELNVNALELDDSALYLCASSPRGSREKLFFGSGTQLSVL.

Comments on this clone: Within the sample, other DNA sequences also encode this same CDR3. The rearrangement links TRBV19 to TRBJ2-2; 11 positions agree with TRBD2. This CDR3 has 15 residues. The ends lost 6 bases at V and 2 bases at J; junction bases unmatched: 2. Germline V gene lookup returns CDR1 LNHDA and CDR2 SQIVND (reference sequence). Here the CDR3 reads CASRGLAANTGELFF. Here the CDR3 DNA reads TGTGCCAGTAGGGGACTAGCGGCAAACACCGGGGAGCTGTTTTTT.

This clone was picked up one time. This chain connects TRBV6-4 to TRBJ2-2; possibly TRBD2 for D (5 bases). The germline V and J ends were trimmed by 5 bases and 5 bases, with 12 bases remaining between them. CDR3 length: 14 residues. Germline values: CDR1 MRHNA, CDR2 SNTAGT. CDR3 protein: CASSIGVGTGELFF. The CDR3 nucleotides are TGTGCCAGCAGTATCGGGGTCGGGACCGGGGAGCTGTTTTTT.

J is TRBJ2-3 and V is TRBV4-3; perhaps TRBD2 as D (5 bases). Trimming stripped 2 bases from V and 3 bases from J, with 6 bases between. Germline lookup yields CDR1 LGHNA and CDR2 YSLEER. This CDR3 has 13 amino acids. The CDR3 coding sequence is TGCGCCAGCAGCCAACAGCGGACAGATACGCAGTATTTT. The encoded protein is CASSQQRTDTQYF.

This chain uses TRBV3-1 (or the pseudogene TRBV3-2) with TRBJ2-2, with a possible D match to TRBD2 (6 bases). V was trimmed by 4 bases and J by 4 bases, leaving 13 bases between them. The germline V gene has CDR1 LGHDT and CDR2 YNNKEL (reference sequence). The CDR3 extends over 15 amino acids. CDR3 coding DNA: TGTGCCAGCAGCCTCCTTCTAGCGTCCACCGGGGAGCTGTTTTTT. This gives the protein CASSLLLASTGELFF.

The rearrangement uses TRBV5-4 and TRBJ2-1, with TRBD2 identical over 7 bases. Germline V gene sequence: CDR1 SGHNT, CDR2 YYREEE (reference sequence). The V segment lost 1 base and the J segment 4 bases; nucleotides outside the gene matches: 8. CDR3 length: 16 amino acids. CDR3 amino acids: CASSLRGTTRYNEQFF. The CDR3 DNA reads TGTGCCAGCAGCTTGCGTGGGACTACGAGATACAATGAGCAGTTCTTC.

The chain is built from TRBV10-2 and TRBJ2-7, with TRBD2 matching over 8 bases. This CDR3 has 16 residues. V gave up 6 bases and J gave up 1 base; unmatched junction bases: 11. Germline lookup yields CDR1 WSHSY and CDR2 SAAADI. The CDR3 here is CASRGLDLPSSYEQYF. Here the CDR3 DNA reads TGCGCCAGCAGGGGACTAGATTTACCGTCATCCTACGAGCAGTACTTC.

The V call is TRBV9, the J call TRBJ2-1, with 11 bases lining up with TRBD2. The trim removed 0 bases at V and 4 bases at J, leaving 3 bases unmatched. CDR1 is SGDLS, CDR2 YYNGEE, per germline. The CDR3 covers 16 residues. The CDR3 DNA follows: TGTGCCAGCAGCGTAGTGGCTAGCGGGAGGTACAATGAGCAGTTCTTC. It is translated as CASSVVASGRYNEQFF.

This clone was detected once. CDR3 in amino acids: CASGPREGGELFF. The DNA of the CDR3 is TGTGCTAGTGGCCCTCGAGAGGGCGGGGAGCTGTTTTTT. The rearrangement links TRBV12-5 to TRBJ2-2; weak D call: TRBD2 (5 bases). The V end lost 6 bases, the J end lost 7 bases, and 12 bases lay between the germline ends. Germline assignment: CDR1 LGHNT and CDR2 FRNRAP. The CDR3 length is 13 residues. The complete variable domain, with remaining parts taken from reference TRBV12-5 and TRBJ2-2, reads DARVTQTPRHKVTEMGQEVTMRCQPILGHNTVFWYRQTMMQGLELLAYFRNRAPLDDSGMPKDRFSAEMPDATLATLKIQPSEPRDSAVYFCASGPREGGELFFGEGSRLTVL.

CDR3: CASSVGLNLGTSGLLGEQFF. DNA of the CDR3: TGTGCCAGCAGCGTAGGGTTAAACCTCGGGACTAGCGGCCTCCTTGGTGAACAGTTCTTC. This sequence joins TRBV9 and TRBJ2-1, with 11 bases that match TRBD2. Unmatched junction bases numbered 24, after V lost 0 bases and J lost 13 bases. The CDR3 length is 20 residues. The germline gives CDR1 SGDLS, CDR2 YYNGEE. Supplemented by reference TRBV9 and TRBJ2-1, the full variable domain reads DSGVTQTPKHLITATGQRVTLRCSPRSGDLSVYWYQQSLDQGLQFLIQYYNGEERAKGNILERFSAQQFPDLHSELNLSSLELGDSALYFCASSVGLNLGTSGLLGEQFFGPGTRLTVL.